This T cell receptor (beta chain) was identified in a study of T cell responses to AZD1222 COVID-19 vaccine. Study-wide results and caveats: Unmutated variant regions are reportedly targeted by nearly half of spike-specific TCRs. Of the AZD1222 recipients, only five to seven were seropositive at baseline.

With 7 bases clipped from V and 5 bases from J, the junction kept 5 bases outside the gene matches. CDR3 length equals 13 residues. CDR1 is SGHRS, CDR2 YFSETQ, per germline. In its sample, this clone was seen a few times. Its antigen is currently unknown. TCRdb keeps only in-frame clones here, not all; method: immunoSEQ multiplex PCR. The sample has 140,000 or so clones, about 89% seen once. The receptor was derived from an adult in good health. The rearrangement uses TRBV5-1 and TRBJ2-1; 8 bases are shared with TRBD1. Sample: peripheral blood, taken on day 0 of AZD1222 vaccination. This CDR3 reads CASGQGSHNEQFF. The CDR3 DNA reads TGCGCCAGCGGACAGGGAAGCCACAATGAGCAGTTCTTC. The full variable domain, in which reference TRBV5-1 and TRBJ2-1 provide the parts outside the CDR3, is KAGVTQTPRYLIKTRGQQVTLSCSPISGHRSVSWYQQTPGQGLQFLFEYFSETQRNKGNFPGRFSGRQFSNSRSEMNVSTLELGDSALYLCASGQGSHNEQFFGPGTRLTVL.